One and the same sample provided the 28 T cell receptor beta chains below, sequenced in a study of CD8+ T cells in alopecia areata. Reverse transcription of extracted RNA yielded cDNA, which provided the sequencing template. Assay used: immunoSEQ multiplex PCR; TCRdb lists only in-frame clones, some missing. This sample comprises around 110,000 clones, none seen once only. The sequenced sample consisted of lesional skin. The source is a C3H/HeJ mouse with alopecia areata. MHC haplotype of the mouse line: H2-k.

This clone was picked up many times. Gene names refer to mouse genes. Coverage ceases 4 residues before the CDR3 finishes, and the germline J gene fills in the end. The chain employs TRBV13-3 and TRBJ2-3; 10 bases fit TRBD1. Trimming took 0 bases from V and 2 from J; bases not matched to a gene: 3. Germline assignment: CDR1 NNHDY and CDR2 SYVADS. The CDR3 contains 16 residues. CDR3 in amino acids: CASSDGDRGAAETLYF. The CDR3 DNA, read in part, is TGTGCCAGCAGTGATGGGGACAGGGGAGCTGCAGAA.

This clone was recorded at least ten times. Mouse gene names and germline throughout. CDR3 residues: CASRRQSNERLFF. The CDR3 bases that were read are TGTGCCAGCAGAAGACAGTCCAACGAA. This chain uses TRBV13-3 with TRBJ1-4; TRBD1 might be the D (5 bases). The read ends 4 residues early relative to the CDR3; the germline J gene fills the gap. V was trimmed by 5 bases and J by 2 bases, leaving 7 bases between them. The CDR3 is 13 residues long. CDR1 and CDR2 from the germline V gene are NNHDY and SYVADS. Based on the CDR3 plus reference TRBV13-3 and TRBJ1-4, the full variable domain is EAAVTQSPRSKVAVTGGKVTLSCHQTNNHDYMYWYRQDTGHGLRLIHYSYVADSTEKGDIPDGYKASRPSQENFSLILELASLSQTAVYFCASRRQSNERLFFGHGTKLSVL.

This clone was seen more than once but under ten times. Here the gene names and germline are mouse. The CDR3 is CASSDAQGARDERLFF. The CDR3 DNA, read in part, is TGTGCCAGCAGTGATGCACAGGGGGCGCGGGACGAA. The chain recombines TRBV13-3 with TRBJ1-4; 9 bases align to TRBD1. The read terminates 4 residues ahead of where the CDR3 ends, so the germline J gene completes it. Germline values: CDR1 NNHDY, CDR2 SYVADS. J was trimmed by 6 bases and V by 0 bases; bases with no gene match: 6. The CDR3 is 16 amino acids.

This clone has only a few counts. The listed genes are named as in mouse. The CDR3 goes on 4 residues after the read ends, and that part is filled in from the germline J gene. The genes are TRBV31 and TRBJ2-1, with TRBD1 as a possible D gene (7 bases). This CDR3 has 13 amino acids. CDR1 GKSSPN and CDR2 SITVG come from the germline V gene. This chain's CDR3 is CAWSLEGAAEQFF. The DNA read from the CDR3 is TGTGCCTGGAGTCTAGAGGGGGCAGCT.

The sample holds many counts of this clone. These gene names are mouse names. The read gets to within 4 residues of the CDR3 end, and the germline J gene fills in the rest. This rearrangement joins TRBV16 to TRBJ2-7; 9 nucleotides align to TRBD2. Germline V CDR1 and CDR2: SGHSA, FRNQAP. The trim removed 4 bases at V and 0 bases at J, leaving 1 base unmatched. The CDR3 runs to 14 residues. The sequenced CDR3 bases are TGTGCAAGCAGCTCGACTGGGGGCTCCTAT. It is translated as CASSSTGGSY. From start to end, the CDR3 is CASSSTGGSYEQYF.

To note about this clone: The gene symbols are mouse symbols. CDR3 region: CASSARVGTEVFF. CDR3 DNA, as far as it was read: TGTGCCAGCAGTGCCAGGGTTGGCACA. The chain employs TRBV13-1 and TRBJ1-1, with D perhaps TRBD1 (5 bases). The read terminates 4 residues before the CDR3 end, so the remaining end is supplied by the germline J gene. Trimming stripped 3 bases from V and 4 bases from J, with 10 bases between. Germline assignment: CDR1 NSHNY and CDR2 SYGAGN. CDR3 size: 13 residues.

Notes on this clone: All gene names here are mouse names. With the read ending 4 residues before the CDR3 end, the germline J gene is used to fill in that end. V usage is TRBV13-1 and J usage is TRBJ2-5, with 10 bases aligning to TRBD2. CDR1 NSHNY and CDR2 SYGAGN come from the germline V gene. J lost 3 bases, V lost 4 bases, and 2 bases had no gene match. The CDR3 spans 14 residues. The CDR3 bases that were read are TGTGCCAGCAGTATGGACTGGGGGCAAGAC. It translates to CASSMDWGQD. The entire CDR3 sequence reads CASSMDWGQDTQYF.

Note on this clone: The gene names given are mouse names. Coverage ceases 4 residues before the CDR3 finishes, and the germline J gene fills in the end. The rearrangement uses TRBV13-1 and TRBJ2-1, with 8 nucleotides matching TRBD2. The V and J ends lost 2 bases and 0 bases, in that order; junction bases with no gene match: 4. The CDR3 covers 16 residues. Germline V CDR1 and CDR2: NSHNY, SYGAGN. The CDR3 is CASSDLGGPNYAEQFF. The DNA read from the CDR3 is TGTGCCAGCAGTGACCTGGGGGGCCCTAACTATGCT.

For this clone: Genes and germline are mouse. The missing CDR3 end, 4 residues past where the read stops, is filled in from the germline J gene. The rearrangement links TRBV13-3 to TRBJ1-2; D gene ambiguous. Trimming removed 2 bases from V and 0 bases from J, with 11 bases in between. Germline V lookup: CDR1 NNHDY, CDR2 SYVADS. The CDR3 is 15 amino acids. CDR3 in amino acids: CASSERTDPNSDYTF. CDR3 bases read: TGTGCCAGCAGTGAGAGAACAGATCCAAACTCC.

This clone was seen more than once but under ten times. Gene names and germline match the mouse. The sequenced fragment ends 4 residues before the CDR3 boundary, so the rest is inferred from the germline J gene. The V gene is TRBV1, the J gene TRBJ2-2, with TRBD2 matching 10 bases. After removal of 4 bases from V and 3 bases from J, the junction contained 5 bases not matched to a gene. Germline lookup yields CDR1 NSQYPW and CDR2 LRSPGD (reference sequence). The CDR3 sequence is 16 residues long. The covered CDR3 bases are TGCACCTGCAGTGGGACTGGGGGCAGGGACACCGGG. Translation gives CTCSGTGGRDTG. The entire CDR3 sequence reads CTCSGTGGRDTGQLYF.

This clone was recorded many times. Gene names refer to mouse genes. The read terminates 4 residues ahead of where the CDR3 ends, so the germline J gene completes it. The V call is TRBV13-3, the J call TRBJ1-2, with 9 bases aligning to TRBD1. Trimming removed 1 base from V and 4 bases from J; junction bases left unmatched: 2. The CDR3 has 14 residues. CDR1 is NNHDY, CDR2 SYVADS, per germline. The CDR3 DNA, read in part, is TGTGCCAGCAGTGATCGGGACAGGGTCTCC. Translation: CASSDRDRVS. The whole CDR3 reads CASSDRDRVSDYTF.

About this clone: Any gene name here is a mouse gene name. The read falls 4 residues short of the CDR3 end, and the missing part is taken from the germline J gene. The rearrangement joins TRBV17 to TRBJ2-1; the D gene is possibly TRBD2 (7 bases). Germline CDR1 MNHDT, CDR2 YYDKIL. The CDR3 consists of 16 residues. The V end was cut by 3 bases, the J end by 1 base, with 13 bases between. The part of the CDR3 DNA that was read is TGTGCTAGCAGTAGCTCTGGGGGCTTCAACTATGCT. Translation: CASSSSGGFNYA. The entire CDR3 reads CASSSSGGFNYAEQFF.

This clone was detected a few times. Gene names are the mouse ones. The sequence runs out 4 residues before the end of the CDR3; the remainder is reconstructed from the germline J gene. The V call is TRBV13-3, the J call TRBJ2-3, with 8 bases that match TRBD1. In germline, CDR1 is NNHDY, CDR2 SYVADS. With V trimmed by 7 bases and J by 0 bases, 10 bases remained unmatched. CDR3 size: 16 residues. CDR3: CASSEEQGASAETLYF. The DNA read from the CDR3 is TGTGCCAGCTCGGAAGAGCAGGGGGCTAGTGCAGAA.

Of note for this clone: Mouse names are used for the genes. The observed sequence ends 4 residues before the CDR3 terminus, with the missing tail filled in from the germline J gene. The rearrangement joins TRBV1 to TRBJ2-3; 11 nucleotides line up with TRBD2. The CDR3 is 17 residues long. The germline V gene has CDR1 NSQYPW and CDR2 LRSPGD (reference sequence). J lost 0 bases, V lost 2 bases, and 4 bases had no gene match. The CDR3 DNA, read in part, is TGCACCTGCAGTGCACGGACTGGGGGGAGTAGTGCAGAA. This encodes CTCSARTGGSSAE. The full-length CDR3 reads as CTCSARTGGSSAETLYF. The full variable domain, in which reference TRBV1 and TRBJ2-3 provide the parts outside the CDR3, is VTLLEQNPRWRLVPRGQAVNLRCILKNSQYPWMSWYQQDLQKQLQWLFTLRSPGDKEVKSLPGADYLATRVTDTELRLQVANMSQGRTLYCTCSARTGGSSAETLYFGSGTRLTVL.

Regarding this clone: The genes and germline here are from mouse. Read data end 4 residues before the CDR3 end; the end is taken from the germline J gene. The V call is TRBV17, the J call TRBJ2-1; 8 bases map to TRBD2. Germline CDR1 reads MNHDT; CDR2 reads YYDKIL. This CDR3 contains 15 residues. V was clipped by 2 bases and J by 5 bases; unmatched bases: 5. Partial CDR3 DNA: TGTGCTAGCAGTAGAATCTGGGGGGTCCATGCT. It encodes CASSRIWGVHA. The entire CDR3 protein reads CASSRIWGVHAEQFF.

This clone turned up a few times. Mouse gene names and germline throughout. The missing CDR3 end, 4 residues past where the read stops, is filled in from the germline J gene. The chain links TRBV13-3 to TRBJ2-7; weak D call: TRBD2 (6 bases). The CDR3 consists of 13 residues. Germline CDR1 and CDR2: NNHDY and SYVADS. Trimming shortened V by 2 bases and J by 3 bases, and 9 bases separated the two germline ends. CDR3 DNA, as far as it was read: TGTGCCAGCAGTGAGCGGACTGACTAT. This translates into CASSERTDY. The full CDR3 sequence reads CASSERTDYEQYF.

This clone was recorded many times. Gene labels here are mouse ones. The read terminates 4 residues ahead of where the CDR3 ends, so the germline J gene completes it. J is TRBJ2-7 and V is TRBV13-3; 8 positions agree with TRBD2. Germline V gene sequence: CDR1 NNHDY, CDR2 SYVADS. There are 12 residues in the CDR3. V shed 5 bases and J 3 bases; nucleotides not matched to a gene: 1. Partial CDR3 DNA: TGTGCCAGCAGGGGACTGGACTAT. It specifies CASRGLDY. The whole CDR3 protein reads CASRGLDYEQYF.

This clone was observed a few times. Gene names refer to mouse genes. The read terminates 4 residues before the CDR3 end, so the remaining end is supplied by the germline J gene. The rearrangement links TRBV19 to TRBJ2-5; 7 positions agree with TRBD1. The germline V gene encodes CDR1 FNHDT and CDR2 SITEND (reference sequence). V lost 7 bases to trimming and J lost 0 bases; unmatched junction nucleotides: 2. CDR3 length: 13 amino acids. CDR3 residues: CASVQGNQDTQYF. The sequenced part of the CDR3 DNA is TGTGCCAGCGTACAGGGGAACCAAGAC.

This clone showed up just a few times. Genes here carry mouse names. The CDR3 is cut off 4 residues early in the read; its end comes from the germline J gene. The chain has TRBV1 and TRBJ2-1; 11 bases are a match to TRBD1. Germline-derived CDR1 and CDR2 are NSQYPW and LRSPGD (reference sequence). CDR3 length: 17 amino acids. CDR3 DNA (partial): TGCACCTGCAGTGCAGCCCGGGACAGGGGGAGACGAGCT. This encodes CTCSAARDRGRRA. The whole CDR3 sequence reads CTCSAARDRGRRAEQFF.

As to this clone: All gene names here are mouse names. The read gets to within 4 residues of the CDR3 end, and the germline J gene fills in the rest. The rearrangement joins TRBV13-1 to TRBJ2-3; D is possibly TRBD1 (5 bases). V was trimmed by 0 bases and J by 3 bases, leaving 11 bases between them. Germline values: CDR1 NSHNY, CDR2 SYGAGN. The CDR3 has 15 amino acids. The CDR3 DNA, read in part, is TGTGCCAGCAGTGATGCCGGGGAGGGGGCAGAA. Its protein is CASSDAGEGAE. The full CDR3 protein reads CASSDAGEGAETLYF.

Only a few counts were recorded for this clone. Each gene name is a mouse one. CDR3 DNA, as far as it was read: TGTGCCAGCAGTCCCGGACTGGGGCTTAGTGCAGAA. Amino acid sequence: CASSPGLGLSAE. The whole CDR3 protein reads CASSPGLGLSAETLYF. The V gene is TRBV19, the J gene TRBJ2-3; 9 bases map to TRBD2. The read ends 4 residues early relative to the CDR3; the germline J gene fills the gap. The V gene's germline CDR1 is FNHDT and CDR2 SITEND (reference sequence). The CDR3 consists of 16 residues. The V and J ends lost 4 bases and 0 bases, in that order; junction bases with no gene match: 6.

This clone was counted between two and nine times. Genes here carry mouse names. The DNA ends 4 residues before the CDR3 does, and the rest of the CDR3 is filled in from the germline J gene. This chain joins TRBV16 and TRBJ1-2; D is undetermined. Trimming cost V 2 bases and J 0 bases, with 10 bases left between them. CDR1 and CDR2 (germline): SGHSA, FRNQAP. The CDR3 is 15 amino acids. The CDR3 DNA, read in part, is TGTGCAAGCAGCTTAAAACACACAACAAACTCC. This encodes CASSLKHTTNS. The entire CDR3 reads CASSLKHTTNSDYTF.

The sample holds many counts of this clone. Gene names are mouse gene names. The missing CDR3 end, 4 residues past where the read stops, is filled in from the germline J gene. The identical CDR3 is also encoded by other nucleotide sequences in the sample. The chain has TRBV13-3 and TRBJ2-5; D perhaps matches TRBD1 (5 bases). This CDR3 region has 14 residues. The germline V gene encodes CDR1 NNHDY and CDR2 SYVADS. Trimming stripped 3 bases from V and 1 base from J, with 9 bases between. CDR3 DNA (partial): TGTGCCAGCAGTGGTCAGGGAGACCAAGAC. The encoded protein is CASSGQGDQD. The CDR3 in full is CASSGQGDQDTQYF.

As concerns this clone: Gene names and germline refer to mouse. The chain's CDR3 is CASSATGGSQNTLYF. Partial CDR3 DNA: TGTGCCAGCAGTGCGACTGGGGGAAGTCAAAAC. V usage is TRBV19 and J usage is TRBJ2-4; TRBD2 aligns across 9 bases. The observed sequence ends 4 residues before the CDR3 terminus, with the missing tail filled in from the germline J gene. Germline CDR1 and CDR2: FNHDT and SITEND (reference sequence). The CDR3 totals 15 residues. J was trimmed by 0 bases and V by 4 bases; bases with no gene match: 3.

At least ten counts were recorded for this clone. Any gene name here is a mouse gene name. The read gets to within 4 residues of the CDR3 end, and the germline J gene fills in the rest. The chain carries TRBV13-3 and TRBJ2-3; D is ambiguous. Germline assignment: CDR1 NNHDY and CDR2 SYVADS. Trimming cost V 4 bases and J 3 bases, with 9 bases left between them. This CDR3 is built from 13 residues. CDR3 region: CASSMGGAETLYF. CDR3 DNA, as far as it was read: TGTGCCAGCAGTATGGGTGGGGCAGAA.

This clone was seen a few times. The genes are named according to mouse. Sequencing ends 4 residues short of the CDR3 end; the germline J gene provides the rest. The rearrangement joins TRBV19 to TRBJ2-1; 9 bases line up with TRBD2. V dropped 2 bases and J dropped 6; count of bases not matched to a gene: 9. Germline assignment: CDR1 FNHDT and CDR2 SITEND (reference sequence). The CDR3 runs to 16 residues. CDR3 region: CASSIGGAKLSAEQFF. The sequenced CDR3 bases are TGTGCCAGCAGTATTGGGGGGGCGAAACTATCTGCT.

To note about this clone: Mouse gene names apply. Incomplete CDR3 DNA: TGCACCTGCAGTCCGAGACAGGGCAGA. It encodes CTCSPRQGR. The CDR3, in full, reads CTCSPRQGREVFF. V and J are TRBV1 and TRBJ1-1; 7 bases map to TRBD1. The CDR3 end lies 4 residues beyond the end of the read and is filled in from the germline J gene. This CDR3 has 13 amino acids. The germline V gene has CDR1 NSQYPW and CDR2 LRSPGD (reference sequence).

A note on this clone: The genes are named according to mouse. The CDR3 goes on 4 residues after the read ends, and that part is filled in from the germline J gene. The chain recombines TRBV19 with TRBJ1-2; D remains ambiguous. V was clipped by 4 bases and J by 3 bases, with 10 bases between them. This CDR3 is built from 13 residues. Germline V gene sequence: CDR1 FNHDT, CDR2 SITEND (reference sequence). Here the CDR3 reads CASSSTYYSDYTF. The sequenced part of the CDR3 DNA is TGTGCCAGCAGTTCGACATATTACTCC. Filled out from reference TRBV19 and TRBJ1-2, the complete variable domain reads GGIITQTPKFLIGQEGQKLTLKCQQNFNHDTMYWYRQDSGKGLRLIYYSITENDLQKGDLSEGYDASREKKSSFSLTVTSAQKNEMAVFLCASSSTYYSDYTFGSGTRLLVI.